Described below is a single TCR beta chain sequence and its context. The sample belongs to a study of blood T cell repertoires in COVID-19. Study details: Specimens from acute and convalescent COVID-19 originated in the United States, Italy and Spain. PBMCs, B-cell-depleted T cells, or T cells were the source of the cDNA or gDNA that made up the material.

V was pared by 7 bases and J by 4 bases, with 4 bases of the junction left unmatched. In germline, CDR1 is LNHDA, CDR2 SQIVND (reference sequence). This CDR3 is built from 13 residues. Original analysis: It was from reference gene primer amplification that nucleated cell counts were estimated. Libraries were prepared by immunoSEQ multiplex PCR; TCRdb keeps only in-frame clonotypes and omits some of them. V and J calls and clone size are those listed in that table; D and trimming were worked out from the DNA. The sample has fewer than 100,000 clones, around nine tenths seen once; the top ten hold about 9.3%.

The chain joins TRBV19 to TRBJ2-5; 9 positions match TRBD1. The material sequenced was peripheral blood. This receptor was obtained from a man aged 45-65 years with acute or convalescent COVID-19. The CDR3 region is CASMGTGPETQYF. CDR3 sequence (DNA): TGTGCCAGTATGGGGACAGGGCCAGAGACCCAGTACTTC.